One sample yielded the 27 T cell receptor beta chains listed below, sequenced in a study of T cells in Graves' hyperthyroidism and ophthalmopathy. TCR beta CDR3 sequences were amplified from RNA transcripts. The HTBI primer set served for first-round RT-PCR of the TCR CDR3. TCRdb ran MiXCR on the multiplex PCR reads and lists one entry per CDR3 protein. The table shows 550,000 to 700,000 distinct CDR3 sequences, with about 45% occurring only once. The sample taken for sequencing was peripheral blood or thyroid tissue (not recorded which). The receptors here all came from an adult woman with Graves' disease, either hyperthyroidism or ophthalmopathy (not recorded which).

This clonotype was recorded at least ten times. It is unclear where the CDR3 begins or ends on the DNA, so no DNA is shown, and the CDR3 is as TCRdb lists it. This chain uses TRBV12-3 or TRBV12-4 with TRBJ2-5; the listed D gene, TRBD2, was not tested against the DNA. The CDR3 is 17 amino acids in total, end residues counted. The CDR3 loop is CASSSSPLAELQETQYF.

Points on this clonotype: Its ends do not fully match the called genes, so a read error is possible. The rearrangement uses TRBV11-2 and TRBJ1-2, with D unclear. Per the germline V gene, CDR1 is SGHAT and CDR2 is FQNNGV. The length of the CDR3 is 13 residues. The CDR3 DNA follows: TGCGCCAGCAGCCGGGAATCGAACTATGGCTACACCTTC. Amino acid sequence: CASSRESNYGYTF.

The CDR3 here is CASSQDLREETRYEQYF. The CDR3 DNA is TGTGCCAGCAGCCAAGACCTACGGGAGGAGACCCGTTACGAGCAGTACTTC. The V and J genes are TRBV3-1 and TRBJ2-7; TRBD2 agrees at 7 bases. After removal of 0 bases from V and 4 bases from J, the junction contained 12 bases not matched to a gene. This CDR3 has 17 residues. Germline CDR1 and CDR2: LGHDT and YNNKEL (reference sequence).

The chain joins TRBV10-3 to TRBJ1-3; the D is unclear. CDR1 ENHRY and CDR2 SYGVKD come from the germline V gene. Trimming pared 8 bases from V and 3 bases from J, leaving 8 bases between. This CDR3 is 12 amino acids long. The CDR3 here is CAILGLGNTIYF. The CDR3 DNA reads TGTGCCATCTTAGGGCTTGGAAACACCATATATTTT.

The chain combines TRBV4-1 with TRBJ1-3; unclear D gene. CDR1 is MGHRA, CDR2 YSYEKL, per germline. The ends were cut back, 3 bases at V and 0 bases at J, with 9 bases in the middle. CDR3 length equals 15 residues. The DNA for the CDR3 is TGCGCCAGCAGCCAGTCCGTCAGCTCTGGAAACACCATATATTTT. Translation: CASSQSVSSGNTIYF.

The chain combines TRBV9 with TRBJ1-1; 8 bases fit TRBD1. Germline V gene sequence: CDR1 SGDLS, CDR2 YYNGEE. The CDR3 covers 16 residues. Losses at the gene ends were 1 base for V and 4 bases for J; bases not matched to a gene: 9. DNA for the CDR3: TGTGCCAGCAGCGTACTGCAGGGGGCGCGGGGCACTGAAGCTTTCTTT. This codes for CASSVLQGARGTEAFF.

This clonotype has a handful of counts. The rearrangement uses TRBV20-1 and TRBJ1-6; maybe TRBD1 (5 bases). Germline V gives CDR1 DFQATT, CDR2 SNEGSKA (reference sequence). The CDR3 length is 16 residues. V was trimmed by 5 bases and J by 6 bases, leaving 20 bases between them. The CDR3 sequence: CSAQPSTGTINSPLHF. The CDR3 DNA sequence: TGCAGTGCTCAACCGTCTACCGGGACCATTAATTCACCCCTCCACTTT.

At least ten counts were recorded for this clonotype. The gene calls are TRBV20-1 and TRBJ1-5; D uncertain. This CDR3 comprises 12 residues. Trimming removed 4 bases from V and 2 bases from J, with 6 bases in between. Germline V gene sequence: CDR1 DFQATT, CDR2 SNEGSKA (reference sequence). CDR3 loop: CSAIKGNQPQHF. The DNA for the CDR3 is TGCAGTGCTATAAAGGGCAATCAGCCCCAGCATTTT.

The rearrangement links TRBV29-1 to TRBJ2-2; 10 nucleotides line up with TRBD2. The CDR3 contains 14 residues. Germline CDR1 SQVTM, CDR2 ANQGSEA. V gave up 4 bases and J gave up 4 bases; unmatched junction bases: 3. The CDR3 spells CSVGGLASTGELFF. In nucleotides, the CDR3 is TGCAGCGTTGGGGGACTAGCGAGCACCGGGGAGCTGTTTTTT.

In its sample, this clonotype was seen many times. The chain is built from TRBV15 and TRBJ1-2, with D possibly matching TRBD1 (5 bases). Trimming shortened V by 0 bases and J by 0 bases, and 11 bases separated the two germline ends. In germline, CDR1 is LNHNV, CDR2 YYDKDF (reference sequence). The CDR3 contains 16 residues. The CDR3 sequence is CATSRDLADTNYGYTF. DNA for the CDR3: TGTGCCACCAGCAGAGATCTAGCGGACACTAACTATGGCTACACCTTC. The full variable domain, with the rest looked up from reference TRBV15 and TRBJ1-2, is DAMVIQNPRYQVTQFGKPVTLSCSQTLNHNVMYWYQQKSSQAPKLLFHYYDKDFNNEADTPDNFQSRRPNTSFCFLDIRSPGLGDTAMYLCATSRDLADTNYGYTFGSGTRLTVV.

Turning to this clonotype: Since no conserved phenylalanine or tryptophan closes the CDR3, a read error is the likely cause. It is unclear where the CDR3 begins or ends on the DNA, so no DNA is shown, and the CDR3 is as TCRdb lists it. The chain employs TRBV2 and TRBJ2-5; the tabulated D call, TRBD2, remains unverified against the DNA. The CDR3 numbers 11 amino acids, ends counted. Per germline, CDR1 SNHLY and CDR2 FYNNEI. CDR3 sequence: CASRGERWTSE.

V is TRBV24-1 and J is TRBJ1-3, with a tentative D call TRBD1 (6 bases). Trimming removed 11 bases at V and 5 bases at J, with 21 bases between. Germline assignment: CDR1 KGHDR and CDR2 SFDVKD. The CDR3 consists of 15 residues. In DNA, the CDR3 is TGTGCCAGCACCCCAGCCGGGGGCCTGAGAAACACCATATATTTT. Its protein is CASTPAGGLRNTIYF.

In this sample, this clonotype turned up a few times. The chain couples TRBV15 to TRBJ1-4; a weak D match, TRBD1 (5 bases). The length of the CDR3 is 13 residues. From germline, CDR1 is LNHNV and CDR2 YYDKDF (reference sequence). The V gene lost 8 bases and the J gene lost 7 bases, with 14 bases spanning the gap. The CDR3 DNA reads TGTGCCACCGCAGACAGTGTTGGTGAAAAACTGTTTTTT. It codes for CATADSVGEKLFF.

This chain links TRBV9 with TRBJ1-6; D perhaps matches TRBD1 (6 bases). Germline V gene data show CDR1 as SGDLS and CDR2 as YYNGEE. The CDR3 contains 14 residues. Trimming removed 2 bases from V and 7 bases from J, with 10 bases in between. The CDR3 loop reads CASSVGQLNSPLHF. CDR3 in DNA: TGTGCCAGCAGCGTGGGACAATTGAATTCACCCCTCCACTTT.

This clonotype was recorded at least ten times. The chain links TRBV2 to TRBJ1-3; a possible D gene is TRBD1 (5 bases). V was cut by 2 bases and J by 3 bases, with 11 bases left in between. Germline assignment: CDR1 SNHLY and CDR2 FYNNEI. There are 15 residues in the CDR3. CDR3 sequence reads: CASSEMGRGGNTIYF. The CDR3 bases are TGTGCCAGCAGTGAAATGGGACGGGGTGGAAACACCATATATTTT. Looking up the rest from reference TRBV2 and TRBJ1-3 gives the full variable domain: EPEVTQTPSHQVTQMGQEVILRCVPISNHLYFYWYRQILGQKVEFLVSFYNNEISEKSEIFDDQFSVERPDGSNFTLKIRSTKLEDSAMYFCASSEMGRGGNTIYFGEGSWLTVV.

This clonotype was counted many times. The rearrangement links TRBV15 to TRBJ1-3; a weak D match, TRBD1 (5 bases). Looked up from germline, CDR1 is LNHNV and CDR2 is YYDKDF (reference sequence). The CDR3 loop spans 19 amino acids. Between the trimmed V and J ends, which lost 0 bases and 0 bases, there was a span of 18 bases. In DNA, the CDR3 is TGTGCCACCAGCAGAGAGTTGGCGGGGACCCTAAGCTCTGGAAACACCATATATTTT. Residues: CATSRELAGTLSSGNTIYF.

This clonotype was seen at least ten times. The genes are TRBV12-3 or TRBV12-4 and TRBJ2-7, with TRBD1 identical over 11 bases. CDR3 size: 13 residues. The V and J ends lost 4 bases and 7 bases, in that order; junction bases with no gene match: 3. CDR3 sequence reads: CASSWGQGDEQYF. The CDR3 DNA reads as TGTGCCAGCAGTTGGGGACAGGGGGATGAGCAGTACTTC.

This clonotype was counted a few times. The genes are TRBV15 and TRBJ1-1; no definite D call. Germline V lookup: CDR1 LNHNV, CDR2 YYDKDF (reference sequence). The CDR3 is made up of 14 amino acids. V was pared by 0 bases and J by 3 bases, with 8 bases between. The CDR3 is CATSRDGGDTEAFF. CDR3 nucleotides: TGTGCCACCAGCAGAGATGGTGGCGACACTGAAGCTTTCTTT.

The rearrangement links TRBV18 to TRBJ2-2; 7 bases agree with TRBD2. Germline CDR1 KGHSH, CDR2 LQKENI. This CDR3 region has 17 residues. With 3 bases clipped from V and 2 bases from J, the junction kept 9 bases outside the gene matches. CDR3 nucleotides: TGTGCCAGCTCACCCCGATCTTCTAGCGGTAACACCGGGGAGCTGTTTTTT. It yields the protein CASSPRSSSGNTGELFF.

The J gene is TRBJ1-6, the V gene TRBV5-1; possible D gene TRBD1, 6 bases. Germline CDR1 reads SGHRS; CDR2 reads YFSETQ. V dropped 2 bases and J dropped 9 bases, with 18 bases sitting between them. CDR3 size: 16 residues. The CDR3 reads CASSFRPGHWGSPLHF. Written as DNA, the CDR3 is TGCGCCAGCAGCTTCCGCCCGGGACATTGGGGTTCACCCCTCCACTTT.

The rearrangement links TRBV20-1 to TRBJ1-1; D ambiguous. Trimming removed 1 base at V and 9 bases at J, with 12 bases between. Germline CDR1 DFQATT, CDR2 SNEGSKA (reference sequence). The CDR3 length is 12 residues. The CDR3 region has the DNA TGCAGTGCTAGAGGCCCCGGCTGGAAAGCTTTCTTT. Its translation is CSARGPGWKAFF.

The J gene is TRBJ2-2, the V gene TRBV7-3, with unresolved D. There are 13 residues in the CDR3. Germline V CDR1 and CDR2: SGHTA, FQGTGA. V was clipped by 5 bases and J by 4 bases, with 8 bases between them. The CDR3 reads CASSPPGTGELFF. DNA for the CDR3: TGTGCCAGCAGCCCCCCAGGCACCGGGGAGCTGTTTTTT.

This clonotype was counted ten times or more. V is TRBV7-8 and J is TRBJ1-2; 10 nucleotides line up with TRBD1. Trimming cost V 5 bases and J 4 bases; bases outside gene matches: 4. This CDR3 contains 14 residues. Germline V lookup: CDR1 SGHVS, CDR2 FQNEAQ. Written as DNA, the CDR3 is TGTGCCAGCAGCCAGACAGGGGGCAGCTATGGCTACACCTTC. It is translated as CASSQTGGSYGYTF.

This clonotype was seen just once. The chain uses TRBV5-1 and TRBJ1-2; maybe TRBD1 (5 bases). The germline CDR1 and CDR2 sequences are SGHRS and YFSETQ. This CDR3 has 14 amino acids. Trimming removed 0 bases at V and 13 bases at J, with 19 bases between. CDR3 sequence: CASSLEEGVAGCTF. CDR3 in DNA: TGCGCCAGCAGCTTGGAAGAAGGGGTGGCTGGTTGCACCTTC.

There are many counts of this clonotype. The chain uses TRBV20-1 and TRBJ2-2; TRBD2 aligns across 9 bases. This CDR3 contains 16 residues. Germline V gives CDR1 DFQATT, CDR2 SNEGSKA (reference sequence). Unmatched junction bases numbered 11, after V lost 4 bases and J lost 5 bases. As DNA, the CDR3 is TGCAGTGCTAACCAGAGAGGACTAGCGCCTACCGGGGAGCTGTTTTTT. It encodes CSANQRGLAPTGELFF.

This clonotype was observed once. A much larger clonotype is one base distant, so this may be a read error. The chain uses TRBV10-3 and TRBJ2-7; TRBD2 matches 12 bases. The CDR3 totals 15 residues. Germline V gene lookup returns CDR1 ENHRY and CDR2 SYGVKD. In nucleotides, the CDR3 is TGTACCATCAGAGATATCGGACTAGCGGGATACGAGCGGTACTTC. It encodes CTIRDIGLAGYERYF.

The CDR3 region is CAWRRNRLDEQYF. The DNA for the CDR3 is TGTGCCTGGAGGCGTAACCGGCTCGACGAGCAGTACTTC. The rearrangement uses TRBV30 and TRBJ2-7; no reliable D call. Germline CDR1 reads GTSNPN; CDR2 reads SVGIG (reference sequence). The CDR3 consists of 13 residues. V was pared by 3 bases and J by 5 bases, with 14 bases between.